This T cell receptor (beta chain) emerged from a study of vaccination and CD4 T cells after COVID-19. For this clonotype: The antigen is unknown.

Sequence data for DNA of cultured CD4+ T cells were generated by the Oncomine TCR Beta short-read assay. TCRdb reprocessed the PCR reads via MiXCR and lists one record per CDR3 protein. The data show about 5,400 distinct CDR3 sequences, roughly two fifths seen once. Germline CDR1 LNHDA, CDR2 SQIVND (reference sequence). The CDR3 spans 13 residues. Trimming took off 10 bases at V and 5 bases at J, with 18 bases between the two ends. The treatment denotes: 10-day PBMC culture with coronavirus spike peptide pools or control peptides (ViraFEST assay). Those CD4+ T cells from the unexposed donor predate the COVID-19 pandemic (2011-2018).

Material for sequencing was CD4+ T cells from blood, cultured in vitro. The receptor's source is a human donor in good health. The chain is built from TRBV19 and TRBJ2-7; D is uncertain. CDR3 DNA sequence: TGTGCCACCACGCCAGATGGGGAAAACGAGCAGTACTTC. Residues: CATTPDGENEQYF.